This TCR beta chain emerged from a study of T cell changes during pregnancy in multiple sclerosis. Method: immunoSEQ multiplex PCR; TCRdb's copy keeps in-frame clones and lacks some. Counted here are roughly 87,000 clones, about 90% occurring once; the ten biggest clones make up 3.5%. Germline-derived CDR1 and CDR2 are SGDLS and YYNGEE. CDR3 length: 14 residues. V dropped 4 bases and J dropped 4; count of bases not matched to a gene: 6. This sequence joins TRBV9 and TRBJ1-2, with 8 bases that match TRBD1. The sequence derives from a female donor in good health, serving as a control in a pregnancy study. Some clones in this sample may be carry-over from other donors' samples. This sample comprised PBMCs, obtained in the first trimester of pregnancy. The CDR3 region is CASSPRDRSYGYTF. The CDR3 DNA sequence: TGTGCCAGCAGCCCAAGGGACAGGTCCTATGGCTACACCTTC.